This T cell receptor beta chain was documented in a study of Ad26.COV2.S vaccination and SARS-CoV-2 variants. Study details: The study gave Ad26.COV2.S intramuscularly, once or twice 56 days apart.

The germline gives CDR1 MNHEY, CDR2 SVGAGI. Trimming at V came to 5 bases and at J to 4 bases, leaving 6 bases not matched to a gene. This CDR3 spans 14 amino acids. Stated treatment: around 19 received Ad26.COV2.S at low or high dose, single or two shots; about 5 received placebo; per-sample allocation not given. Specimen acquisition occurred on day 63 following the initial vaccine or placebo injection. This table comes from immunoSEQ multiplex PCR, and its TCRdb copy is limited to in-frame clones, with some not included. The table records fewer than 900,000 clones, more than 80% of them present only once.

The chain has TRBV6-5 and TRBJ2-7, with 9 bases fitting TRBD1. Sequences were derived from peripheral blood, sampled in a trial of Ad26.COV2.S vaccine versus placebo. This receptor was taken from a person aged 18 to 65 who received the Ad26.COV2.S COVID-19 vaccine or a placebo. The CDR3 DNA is TGTGCCAGCAGTCCGTACAGGGGGCAATACGAGCAGTACTTC. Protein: CASSPYRGQYEQYF.